Each of the 2 T cell receptor beta chains below was sequenced from the same sample in a study of T cells in Graves' hyperthyroidism and ophthalmopathy. There were TCR beta CDR3 regions amplified from RNA transcripts. First-round RT-PCR targeting the TCR CDR3 was performed with the HTBI primer set. One entry per CDR3 protein results from TCRdb running MiXCR on the multiplex PCR reads. The repertoire has 250,000 to 300,000 distinct CDR3 sequences, 15% to 20% of them found once; the top ten carry approximately 60%. The sample taken for sequencing was blood. These receptors were taken from a woman aged 55-69 years with Graves' ophthalmopathy.

This clonotype was recorded at least ten times. The gene calls are TRBV9 and TRBJ2-7, with 12 positions matching TRBD1. Germline values: CDR1 SGDLS, CDR2 YYNGEE. The CDR3 length is 15 residues. Trimming at V came to 0 bases and at J to 7 bases, leaving 5 bases not matched to a gene. The CDR3 DNA reads TGTGCCAGCAGCGTAGGTGGGACAGGGGGCCGGGAGCAGTACTTC. Protein: CASSVGGTGGREQYF.

This clonotype came up many times. This rearrangement joins TRBV5-1 to TRBJ1-2, with D possibly TRBD1 on 5 matching bases. The CDR3 covers 13 residues. Per germline, CDR1 SGHRS and CDR2 YFSETQ. The V end was cut by 0 bases, the J end by 8 bases, with 11 bases between. In DNA, the CDR3 is TGCGCCAGCAGCTTGGCCCAAGGGGAGGGCTACACCTTC. It yields the protein CASSLAQGEGYTF. Looking up the rest from reference TRBV5-1 and TRBJ1-2 gives the full variable domain: KAGVTQTPRYLIKTRGQQVTLSCSPISGHRSVSWYQQTPGQGLQFLFEYFSETQRNKGNFPGRFSGRQFSNSRSEMNVSTLELGDSALYLCASSLAQGEGYTFGSGTRLTVV.